Sequencing of this T cell receptor (beta chain) was carried out in a study of cytomegalovirus exposure and HLA in healthy donors. Study-level points and caveats: Presence/absence analyses assumed roughly uniform sequencing depth across donors, which may not hold. As confirmed in vitro, three CMV-associated chains were specific for CMV antigens.

The V end lost 5 bases, the J end lost 7 bases, and 21 bases lay between the germline ends. The CDR3 runs to 16 residues. Germline V gene lookup returns CDR1 SNHLY and CDR2 FYNNEI. Primers for the PCR totalled 60 Vbeta and 13 Jbeta. Some clones are missing from TCRdb's copy, which holds only in-frame ones; the method was immunoSEQ multiplex PCR. This table holds 200,000 to 250,000 clones, 70% to 85% found once. Worth noting for this clone: Its antigen is undetermined.

This sequence joins TRBV2 and TRBJ1-3; D uncertain. This receptor was taken from a male donor in good health and CMV-seronegative. Material: PBMCs. In nucleotides, the CDR3 is TGTGCCAGCAGTCTGACCCAAATGGGTTCGGGGAACACCATATATTTT. It translates to CASSLTQMGSGNTIYF.